This TCR beta chain emerged from a study of shared clonotypes between healthy human individuals. To note about this clone: As yet, its antigen is unknown.

Sorted-subset replicate PCRs used 200 ng DNA, approximately 33,000 T cell genomes. Sequencing used immunoSEQ multiplex PCR; TCRdb keeps in-frame clones, though not all of them. The sample records roughly 2,300,000 clones, 85% to 95% being singletons. Per germline, CDR1 SNHLY and CDR2 FYNNEI. The CDR3 loop spans 13 amino acids. V lost 11 bases and J 4 bases, leaving 14 bases between the germline ends. Study findings and constraints: Compared with clonotypes that all four donors shared, non-shared clonotypes had lower generation probabilities. Large depth notwithstanding, sorted-subset sequencing proved incomplete by rarefaction.

The chain links TRBV2 to TRBJ1-4, with D unresolved. Specimen: naive CD4+ T cells from PBMCs. Subset noted: CD45RA+ positively selected. The clonotype comes from a man aged 18-30 years in good health. Some clones in this sample may be carry-over from other donors' samples. The CDR3 protein is CAGNTYFNEKLFF. The CDR3 DNA follows: TGTGCCGGTAACACCTACTTTAATGAAAAACTGTTTTTT. Full variable domain (missing parts from reference TRBV2 and TRBJ1-4): EPEVTQTPSHQVTQMGQEVILRCVPISNHLYFYWYRQILGQKVEFLVSFYNNEISEKSEIFDDQFSVERPDGSNFTLKIRSTKLEDSAMYFCAGNTYFNEKLFFGSGTQLSVL.